The 2 T cell receptor beta chains reported below all come from one sample, sequenced in a study of cytomegalovirus exposure and HLA in healthy donors. Use of 60 Vbeta and 13 Jbeta primers characterized the PCR. TCRdb's table, derived via immunoSEQ multiplex PCR, lists solely in-frame clones and lacks some. The top ten clones hold 6.3% of a sample with approximately 190,000 clones, roughly 80% of them seen once. The sample consisted of PBMCs. The receptors originated from a man aged 35-49 years in good health and CMV-seropositive.

The chain uses TRBV4-1 and TRBJ2-2; tentative D call: TRBD1 (5 bases). CDR3 length: 17 amino acids. Germline V lookup: CDR1 MGHRA, CDR2 YSYEKL. With 4 bases removed from V and 2 bases from J, the gap between germline ends came to 17 bases. The CDR3 DNA follows: TGCGCCAGCAGCCTCCTCCCCCAAGGGGCAAACACCGGGGAGCTGTTTTTT. As protein: CASSLLPQGANTGELFF.

The rearrangement links TRBV6-5 to TRBJ2-7, with 10 nucleotides matching TRBD1. V trimming: 2 bases; J trimming: 4 bases; junction bases outside the gene matches: 8. The V gene's germline CDR1 is MNHEY and CDR2 SVGAGI. This CDR3 is 16 amino acids long. CDR3 DNA sequence: TGTGCCAGCAGTTACGGACAGGGGGAGATCAGGTACGAGCAGTACTTC. This translates into CASSYGQGEIRYEQYF.